This TCR beta chain was identified during a study of beta chain features in type 1 diabetes. Study-level points and caveats: There was a moderate but significant shortening of TCRB CDR3s in all four CD4+ subsets of Type 1 diabetes patients.

V lost 5 bases to trimming and J lost 2 bases; unmatched junction nucleotides: 5. In germline, CDR1 is MNHNY, CDR2 SVGAGI (reference sequence). The CDR3 is 14 residues long. In regard to this clone: The antigen is not known.

Expressed TCRB transcripts were sequenced, since all the RNA that had been isolated was reverse transcribed. Measured with immunoSEQ multiplex PCR; TCRdb has only the in-frame clones, and not every one. The sample shows under 950,000 clones, roughly a sixth of them seen only once. This receptor was identified in a woman aged 18-29 years in good health. Sequenced material: naive CD4+ T cells from blood. This chain connects TRBV6-6 to TRBJ2-5; 7 bases are shared with TRBD1. CDR3 DNA sequence: TGTGCCAGCAGTCGCTACAGGGGACAAGAGACCCAGTACTTC. Residues: CASSRYRGQETQYF.